The clone carrying this T cell receptor beta chain occurred many times. This CDR3 comprises 14 residues. Deletions cut 3 bases from V and 5 bases from J, with 13 bases between. CDR1 is SNHLY, CDR2 FYNNEI, per germline. Here immunoSEQ multiplex PCR was the method, and the copy in TCRdb shows in-frame clones only, minus some. The repertoire includes just over 95,000 clones, around two thirds of them detected once, and about 45% sits in the top ten. Among the donors, all were Caucasian adults who lived in Nashville, Tennessee. Researchers reported that CD8 memory united CD45RO+ cells with CCR7-negative CD45RA+ TemRA cells. This sample was included in a study of shared clonotypes between healthy human individuals. Study summary: Donors were two women and a few men aged 18 to 49.

This TCR came from a man aged 25 to 40 in good health. Sequenced material: memory CD8+ T cells sorted from blood. Sample subset: CD45RO+ cells pooled with CCR7-negative TemRA cells. The rearrangement joins TRBV2 to TRBJ1-1; D gene ambiguous. The CDR3 here is CASSDFSRGTEAFF. The CDR3 DNA reads TGTGCCAGCAGTGACTTCTCCCGAGGGACTGAAGCTTTCTTT.